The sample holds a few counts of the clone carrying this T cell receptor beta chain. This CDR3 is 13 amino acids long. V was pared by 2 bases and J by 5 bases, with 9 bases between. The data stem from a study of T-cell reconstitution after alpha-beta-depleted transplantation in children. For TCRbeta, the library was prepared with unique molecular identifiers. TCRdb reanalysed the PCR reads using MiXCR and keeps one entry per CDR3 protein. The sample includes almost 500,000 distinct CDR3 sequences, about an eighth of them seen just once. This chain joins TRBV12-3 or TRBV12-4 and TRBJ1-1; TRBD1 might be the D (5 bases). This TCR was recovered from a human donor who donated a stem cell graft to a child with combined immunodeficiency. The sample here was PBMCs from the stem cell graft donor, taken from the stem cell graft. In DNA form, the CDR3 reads TGTGCCAGCAGTTTATTAAGGGGAACTGAAGCTTTCTTT. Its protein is CASSLLRGTEAFF.